This entry lists 16 T cell receptor beta chains sequenced from one sample in a study of tumor-infiltrating lymphocytes in primary liver carcinoma. Co-extraction of RNA and DNA was performed on about 19-33 mg of unsorted bulk tissue. Starting material of roughly 550 ng total RNA yielded TCR beta cDNA via a constant-region primer. Three nested multiplex PCR rounds of slightly modified ARM-PCR generated TCR beta libraries. TRBV1-TRBV30 forward primers paired with a C-beta reverse primer were used in the first two PCR rounds, which ran approximately 11 cycles each. TCRdb reprocessed the multiplex PCR reads via MiXCR and lists one record per CDR3 protein. The sample includes roughly 20,000 distinct CDR3 sequences, over 70% seen only once; the top ten take about 40%. The sample comprised liver tumor tissue from sampling region 4. Described subset: tumor region T4, right-lateral pole. These receptors were collected from a woman younger than 45 with primary liver carcinoma and hepatitis B virus infection.

The V call is TRBV5-4, the J call TRBJ2-3, with D possibly matching TRBD1 (5 bases). The CDR3 is made up of 17 amino acids. Germline values: CDR1 SGHNT, CDR2 YYREEE (reference sequence). The CDR3 region is CVGSVDGHPPPTDTQYF. CDR3 sequence (DNA): TGTGTCGGCAGCGTAGACGGACACCCTCCCCCCACAGATACGCAGTATTTT.

In regard to this clonotype: Germline is not matched at one junction end, which may reflect a read error. The chain employs TRBV6-5 and TRBJ2-7, with D possibly being TRBD1 (6 bases). The CDR3 sequence is 15 residues long. The germline V gene encodes CDR1 MNHEY and CDR2 SVGAGI. The CDR3 here is CVSSHKDSSFYEQYF. The CDR3 DNA reads TGTGTCAGCAGTCACAAGGACAGCAGCTTCTACGAGCAGTACTTC.

Remarks on this clonotype: One end of the junction fails to match germline, which may point to a read error. This chain connects TRBV29-1 to TRBJ2-1; D ambiguous. The CDR3 contains 12 residues. CDR1 is SQVTM, CDR2 ANQGSEA, per germline. The CDR3 protein is CSALRNYNEQLF. In nucleotides, the CDR3 is TGCAGCGCTCTAAGGAACTACAATGAGCAGTTGTTC.

The chain uses TRBV4-3 and TRBJ2-2; TRBD2 matches 8 bases. The CDR3 extends over 19 amino acids. The J segment lost 0 bases and the V segment lost 5 bases, leaving 14 bases of the junction unmatched. CDR1 and CDR2 from the germline V gene are LGHNA and YSLEER. The CDR3 region is CASSILTGGPRSNTGELFF. As DNA, the CDR3 is TGCGCCAGCAGCATACTAACGGGAGGGCCCCGCTCGAACACCGGGGAGCTGTTTTTT.

In its sample, this clonotype was seen many times. This chain joins TRBV6-5 and TRBJ2-3, with D possibly TRBD2 on 5 matching bases. The CDR3 extends over 14 amino acids. V was cut by 7 bases and J by 4 bases, with 15 bases left in between. Germline-derived CDR1 and CDR2 are MNHEY and SVGAGI. The CDR3 loop reads CASIRLSGSDTQYF. The CDR3 region has the DNA TGTGCCAGCATCAGATTATCGGGGTCAGATACGCAGTATTTT.

Concerning this clonotype: This CDR3 is missing its conserved last phenylalanine or tryptophan, likely due to a read error. The chain joins TRBV5-6 to TRBJ2-7, with 8 positions matching TRBD1. This CDR3 has 13 amino acids. The germline V gene encodes CDR1 SGHDT and CDR2 YYEEEE. In DNA form, the CDR3 reads TGTACCAGCAGTTTACGGACAGGGCTATCGCAGTACATC. It encodes CTSSLRTGLSQYI.

As for this clonotype: One junction end disagrees with the germline gene, perhaps due to a read error. The chain couples TRBV4-1 to TRBJ2-4; maybe TRBD1 (6 bases). The CDR3 sequence is 16 residues long. Germline-derived CDR1 and CDR2 are MGHRA and YSYEKL. CDR3 in amino acids: CANSPEMNRDMSKWYF. CDR3 DNA sequence: TGCGCCAACAGCCCGGAGATGAATAGGGACATGAGCAAGTGGTACTTC.

The V call is TRBV28, the J call TRBJ2-2, with TRBD2 matching over 9 bases. CDR1 MDHEN and CDR2 SYDVKM come from the germline V gene. V dropped 7 bases and J dropped 9; count of bases not matched to a gene: 12. This CDR3 has 15 amino acids. DNA for the CDR3: TGTGCCAGCAATGGCGGGAGGGCCGAGACCCGGGAGCTGTTTTTT. It is translated as CASNGGRAETRELFF.

On this clonotype: Germline is not matched at one junction end, which may reflect a read error. The chain links TRBV11-1 to TRBJ2-2; 7 nucleotides line up with TRBD2. Germline loops: CDR1 SGHAT, CDR2 FQDESV (reference sequence). The CDR3 extends over 16 amino acids. CDR3 sequence reads: CASTRVMAGVSGELRF. CDR3 in DNA: TGTGCCAGCACTAGGGTTATGGCGGGAGTGTCCGGGGAGCTGCGTTTT.

V gene TRBV10-3 combines with J gene TRBJ2-1; a possible D gene is TRBD1 (6 bases). The germline gives CDR1 ENHRY, CDR2 SYGVKD. V was cut by 0 bases and J by 9 bases, with 21 bases left in between. The CDR3 is made up of 17 amino acids. The CDR3 coding sequence is TGTGCCATCAGTGAGTCCCAAGCGGCCAGGGGCTGGAGTGAGCAGTTCTTC. Protein sequence: CAISESQAARGWSEQFF.

Concerning this clonotype: Likely a read error: the CDR3 ends without its conserved phenylalanine or tryptophan. V usage is TRBV6-2 or TRBV6-3 and J usage is TRBJ2-7; 10 bases map to TRBD2. The germline CDR1 and CDR2 sequences are MNHEY and SVGEGT. The CDR3 totals 15 residues. The DNA of the CDR3 is TGTGCCATCAGTCAATTAGCGGGAGGACTTTACGAGCAGTACCTT. It translates to CAISQLAGGLYEQYL.

As concerns this clonotype: This is likely a read error, given that the CDR3 carries no conserved phenylalanine or tryptophan at its end. The chain carries TRBV6-5 and TRBJ2-2; D perhaps matches TRBD2 (6 bases). This CDR3 is 15 amino acids long. The germline V gene has CDR1 MNHEY and CDR2 SVGAGI. CDR3 sequence reads: CGSSLMGLNIGELFL. CDR3 nucleotides: TGTGGCAGCAGTCTCATGGGACTGAACATCGGGGAGCTGTTTCTA.

This chain connects TRBV7-6 to TRBJ1-1; D remains unclear. CDR3 length: 13 residues. Germline assignment: CDR1 SGHVS and CDR2 FNYEAQ. Between the trimmed V and J ends, which lost 5 bases and 2 bases, there was a span of 9 bases. For the CDR3, the DNA is TGTGCCAGCAGCGAGCAGGCTAACACTGAAGCTTTCTTT. This gives the protein CASSEQANTEAFF.

CDR3: CARSQSAGGLYEQYF. DNA of the CDR3: TGTGCCAGGAGTCAATCAGCAGGAGGACTTTACGAGCAGTACTTC. The chain couples TRBV6-2 or TRBV6-3 to TRBJ2-7; the D gene is possibly TRBD2 (5 bases). The CDR3 is made up of 15 amino acids. In germline, CDR1 is MNHEY, CDR2 SVGEGT. The germline V and J ends were trimmed by 9 bases and 4 bases, with 22 bases remaining between them.

The CDR3 DNA reads TGTGCTAGCTGTACCGACAGGGGGCTAACCCAGTACTTC. Translation gives CASCTDRGLTQYF. The V call is TRBV6-5, the J call TRBJ2-5, with 10 bases lining up with TRBD1. CDR3 length: 13 amino acids. Germline CDR1 is MNHEY and CDR2 is SVGAGI.

For this clonotype: No conserved phenylalanine or tryptophan ends this CDR3, so it is likely a read error. The chain joins TRBV7-8 to TRBJ2-3; no definite D call. The CDR3 length is 13 residues. Germline CDR1 is SGHVS and CDR2 is FQNEAQ. DNA of the CDR3: TGTACCAGCAGCTTAGGTGGAGTGAGTACGCAGTATCTT. This encodes CTSSLGGVSTQYL.